This T cell receptor (beta chain) was documented in a study of CD8 T cells in Susac syndrome. The RNA input was about 0.5 to 1 ug, and it was reverse transcribed with random hexamers. TCRdb called the immunoSEQ multiplex PCR reads again in MiXCR, with one record for every CDR3 protein. The data contain some 150,000 distinct CDR3 sequences, about 95% of them singletons. J gave up 6 bases and V 6 bases, and 17 bases lay outside the gene matches. The CDR3 has 17 residues. The receptor's source is a human donor with multiple sclerosis. The V gene is TRBV12-3 or TRBV12-4, the J gene TRBJ1-2; 9 nucleotides line up with TRBD1. Sample: CD8+ T cells from PBMCs. The CDR3 bases are TGTGCCAGCAGCTTTACTCTTACCGGGACAGGGTACCATGGCTACACCTTC. Translating gives CASSFTLTGTGYHGYTF.